This T cell receptor (beta chain) was observed in a study of PD-L1 blockade in urothelial cancer. The sample's time point: pretreatment peripheral blood. Sequenced by immunoSEQ multiplex PCR; TCRdb stores in-frame clones only, minus some. The repertoire has 38,000 or so clones, just under 85% of them found once; the top ten carry roughly 15%. CDR3 length equals 14 residues. Germline V gene data show CDR1 as GTSNPN and CDR2 as SVGIG (reference sequence). Germline trimming cut 1 base from V and 0 bases from J; bases unmatched to any gene: 1. This TCR derives from an older man with urothelial cancer. The sequences come from PBMCs, collected around atezolizumab (anti-PD-L1) treatment. The rearrangement links TRBV30 to TRBJ2-5; 8 bases fit TRBD1. The CDR3 loop reads CAWSAGGYQETQYF. CDR3 DNA sequence: TGTGCCTGGAGTGCAGGGGGCTACCAAGAGACCCAGTACTTC.